The 9 T cell receptor beta chains in this list originate from one sample, sequenced in a study of STAT3 mutations in large granular lymphocyte leukemia. Assay used: immunoSEQ multiplex PCR; TCRdb lists only in-frame clones, some missing. The sample holds under 5,500 clones; about 66% are singletons and the top ten take more than 35%. The study, taken as a whole, reports: At least one immunodominant TCR beta clonotype appeared in every T-cell large granular lymphocyte leukemia patient.

For these receptors, no antigen is known. Sequencing input: PBMCs. The origin of the receptors is a human donor with T large granular lymphocyte leukemia. Some clones in this sample may be carry-over from other donors' samples.

V and J are TRBV27 and TRBJ2-2; unclear D gene. The CDR3 sequence is 14 residues long. Looked up from germline, CDR1 is MNHEY and CDR2 is SMNVEV (reference sequence). Trimming cost V 6 bases and J 5 bases, with 13 bases left between them. The CDR3 protein is CASRTPLPTGELFF. The CDR3 bases are TGTGCCAGCAGAACGCCCCTGCCGACCGGGGAGCTGTTTTTT.

The genes are TRBV7-9 and TRBJ2-6; possibly TRBD2 for D (5 bases). The V gene lost 2 bases and the J gene lost 0 bases, with 11 bases spanning the gap. CDR1 SEHNR and CDR2 FQNEAQ come from the germline V gene (reference sequence). CDR3 length: 17 amino acids. Here the CDR3 reads CASSLYLGSSGANVLTF. The DNA for the CDR3 is TGTGCCAGCAGCTTATATCTAGGGAGCTCTGGGGCCAACGTCCTGACTTTC.

The chain is built from TRBV27 and TRBJ2-7; D is uncertain. Between the trimmed V and J ends, which lost 5 bases and 2 bases, there was a span of 7 bases. Germline V gives CDR1 MNHEY, CDR2 SMNVEV (reference sequence). The CDR3 extends over 12 amino acids. The CDR3 sequence: CASSTSPYEQYF. DNA of the CDR3: TGTGCCAGCAGTACCAGCCCCTACGAGCAGTACTTC.

CDR3 residues: CAWSASRDRGSSSYEQYF. In DNA, the CDR3 is TGTGCCTGGAGTGCGTCCCGGGACAGGGGCTCGAGCTCCTACGAGCAGTACTTC. This rearrangement joins TRBV30 to TRBJ2-7, with 10 nucleotides matching TRBD1. Trimming at V came to 1 base and at J to 0 bases, leaving 12 bases not matched to a gene. Germline loops: CDR1 GTSNPN, CDR2 SVGIG (reference sequence). The CDR3 extends over 18 amino acids.

The chain carries TRBV30 and TRBJ1-5; 8 bases agree with TRBD1. Trimming at V came to 7 bases and at J to 4 bases, leaving 6 bases not matched to a gene. CDR1 and CDR2 (germline): GTSNPN, SVGIG (reference sequence). The CDR3 runs 13 residues. The DNA of the CDR3 is TGTGCCTTCGACAGGGGACGAAATCAGCCCCAGCATTTT. This sequence encodes CAFDRGRNQPQHF. Full variable domain (rest looked up from reference TRBV30 and TRBJ1-5): SQTIHQWPATLVQPVGSPLSLECTVEGTSNPNLYWYRQAAGRGLQLLFYSVGIGQISSEVPQNLSASRPQDRQFILSSKKLLLSDSGFYLCAFDRGRNQPQHFGDGTRLSIL.

This chain uses TRBV27 with TRBJ1-5, with D possibly being TRBD1 (5 bases). This CDR3 is 14 amino acids long. Trimming shortened V by 5 bases and J by 4 bases, and 12 bases separated the two germline ends. Germline V gene sequence: CDR1 MNHEY, CDR2 SMNVEV (reference sequence). The CDR3 nucleotides are TGTGCCAGCAGTACTCAGGGAGAGAATCAGCCCCAGCATTTT. It specifies CASSTQGENQPQHF.

The sample holds a few counts of this clone. The chain couples TRBV5-1 to TRBJ2-7; TRBD2 is a possible D gene (6 bases). The CDR3 has 12 amino acids. Trimming took off 4 bases at V and 5 bases at J, with 10 bases between the two ends. Germline V gene lookup returns CDR1 SGHRS and CDR2 YFSETQ. CDR3 amino acids: CASSPGGNEQYF. The CDR3, as DNA: TGCGCCAGCAGCCCAGGAGGGAACGAGCAGTACTTC. The whole variable domain, filled in from reference TRBV5-1 and TRBJ2-7, reads KAGVTQTPRYLIKTRGQQVTLSCSPISGHRSVSWYQQTPGQGLQFLFEYFSETQRNKGNFPGRFSGRQFSNSRSEMNVSTLELGDSALYLCASSPGGNEQYFGPGTRLTVT.

V gene TRBV30 combines with J gene TRBJ2-5; 7 bases match TRBD1. The CDR3 is made up of 14 amino acids. Germline loops: CDR1 GTSNPN, CDR2 SVGIG (reference sequence). The V segment lost 3 bases and the J segment 2 bases; nucleotides outside the gene matches: 6. In DNA form, the CDR3 reads TGTGCCTGGAGCCGGACAGGTTCACAAGAGACCCAGTACTTC. It yields the protein CAWSRTGSQETQYF.

The V call is TRBV7-2, the J call TRBJ2-7, with D possibly matching TRBD1 (5 bases). The CDR3 spans 14 residues. Germline CDR1 reads SGHTA; CDR2 reads FQGNSA. The germline V and J ends were trimmed by 2 bases and 5 bases, with 13 bases remaining between them. Written as DNA, the CDR3 is TGTGCCAGCAGCTTACTTAGGGGTGCCCACGAGCAGTACTTC. Encoded protein: CASSLLRGAHEQYF.